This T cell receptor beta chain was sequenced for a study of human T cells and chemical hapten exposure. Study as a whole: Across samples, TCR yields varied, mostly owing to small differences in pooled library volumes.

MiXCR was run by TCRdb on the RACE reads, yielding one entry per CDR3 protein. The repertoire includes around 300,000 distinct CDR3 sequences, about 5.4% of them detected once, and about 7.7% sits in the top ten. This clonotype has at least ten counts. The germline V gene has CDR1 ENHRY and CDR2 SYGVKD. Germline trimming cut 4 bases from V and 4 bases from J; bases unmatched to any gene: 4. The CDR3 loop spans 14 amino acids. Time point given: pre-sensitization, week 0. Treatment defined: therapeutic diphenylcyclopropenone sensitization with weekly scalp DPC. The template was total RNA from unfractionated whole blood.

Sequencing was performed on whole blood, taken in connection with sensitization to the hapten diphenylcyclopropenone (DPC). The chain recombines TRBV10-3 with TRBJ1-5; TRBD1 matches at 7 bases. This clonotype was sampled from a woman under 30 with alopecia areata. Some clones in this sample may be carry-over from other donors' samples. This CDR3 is CAISGGTDNQPQHF. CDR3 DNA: TGTGCCATCAGTGGGGGGACAGATAATCAGCCCCAGCATTTT.